Shown below are 19 T cell receptor beta chains from a single sample sequenced in a study of T cell repertoires in cytomegalovirus infection. Their cognate antigens are unknown. A single record per CDR3 protein comes from TCRdb applying MiXCR to the reads. This table holds 800,000 to 950,000 distinct CDR3 sequences, about 31% found once. The specimen was cultured CD8+ T cells from PBMCs, collected from culture after CMV antigen stimulation. The receptors shown here come from a human donor in good health (CMV status not recorded). Some clones in this sample may be carry-over from other donors' samples.

Concerning this clonotype: Germline and junction disagree at one end, which may indicate a read error. The chain employs TRBV7-6 and TRBJ2-1; D is possibly TRBD2 (6 bases). The V gene's germline CDR1 is SGHVS and CDR2 FNYEAQ. The CDR3 has 18 amino acids. The CDR3 region is CASSPYVNPGEEANEQFF. CDR3 sequence (DNA): TGTGCTAGCAGCCCTTACGTTAACCCGGGAGAGGAGGCGAATGAGCAGTTCTTC.

The genes are TRBV6-5 and TRBJ1-3; D is unclear. Per the germline V gene, CDR1 is MNHEY and CDR2 is SVGAGI. CDR3 length: 12 amino acids. Trimming removed 5 bases from V and 3 bases from J, with 5 bases in between. The CDR3 DNA reads as TGTGCCAGCAGTGACGGTGGAAACACCATATATTTT. It is translated as CASSDGGNTIYF.

At least ten counts were recorded for this clonotype. The chain employs TRBV7-2 and TRBJ2-5; TRBD2 aligns across 10 bases. The CDR3 runs 15 residues. The junction had 5 bases not matched to a gene; V was cut back by 5 bases and J by 2 bases. CDR1 SGHTA and CDR2 FQGNSA come from the germline V gene. CDR3 in DNA: TGTGCCAGCAGCGGTAGCGGGGGGATACAAGAGACCCAGTACTTC. Protein: CASSGSGGIQETQYF.

This clonotype was seen a few times. The chain joins TRBV6-1 to TRBJ2-3, with 7 bases matching TRBD1. The germline gives CDR1 MNHNS, CDR2 SASEGT. The length of the CDR3 is 14 residues. The V and J ends lost 7 bases and 3 bases, in that order; junction bases with no gene match: 7. The CDR3 bases are TGTGCCAGCACCCAGGACAGGAATACAGATACGCAGTATTTT. Its translation: CASTQDRNTDTQYF.

In this sample, this clonotype turned up a few times. The chain carries TRBV5-4 and TRBJ2-7; TRBD2 aligns across 13 bases. The CDR3 runs 18 residues. With V trimmed by 0 bases and J by 0 bases, 6 bases remained unmatched. Germline CDR1 SGHNT, CDR2 YYREEE (reference sequence). The CDR3 DNA is TGTGCCAGCAGCTTGGGAGGACTAGCGGGGGCTCCCTCCTACGAGCAGTACGTC. Its translation is CASSLGGLAGAPSYEQYV.

The sample holds a few counts of this clonotype. This rearrangement joins TRBV6-2 or TRBV6-3 to TRBJ2-7; tentatively, D is TRBD1 or TRBD2 (5 bases each). CDR1 and CDR2 (germline): MNHEY, SVGEGT. This CDR3 has 13 amino acids. V shed 0 bases and J shed 6 bases, with 9 bases lying between them. The CDR3 region has the DNA TGTGCCAGCAGTTACTCGGGACCGTTCGAGCAGTACTTC. Translation gives CASSYSGPFEQYF.

A few counts support this clonotype. The chain carries TRBV12-3 or TRBV12-4 and TRBJ1-2; possible D gene TRBD1, 5 bases. The CDR3 totals 11 residues. V lost 7 bases, J lost 13 bases, and 16 bases lay in between. CDR3 in amino acids: CASTLGDEGTF. The CDR3 DNA sequence: TGTGCCAGCACCTTGGGGGATGAGGGCACCTTC.

The chain links TRBV2 to TRBJ2-2, with D tentatively TRBD1 (5 bases). Germline CDR1 and CDR2: SNHLY and FYNNEI. This CDR3 is 15 amino acids long. The ends were cut back, 7 bases at V and 0 bases at J, with 12 bases in the middle. This CDR3 reads CASNKDRSNTGELFF. CDR3 bases: TGTGCCAGCAATAAAGACAGATCGAACACCGGGGAGCTGTTTTTT. The full variable domain, completed using reference TRBV2 and TRBJ2-2, is EPEVTQTPSHQVTQMGQEVILRCVPISNHLYFYWYRQILGQKVEFLVSFYNNEISEKSEIFDDQFSVERPDGSNFTLKIRSTKLEDSAMYFCASNKDRSNTGELFFGEGSRLTVL.

The J gene is TRBJ2-1, the V gene TRBV27; D is undetermined. This CDR3 region has 17 residues. Germline CDR1 MNHEY, CDR2 SMNVEV (reference sequence). The V gene lost 2 bases and the J gene lost 0 bases, with 14 bases spanning the gap. Here the CDR3 DNA reads TGTGCCAGCAGTTTAATCGGCGTAACCTCCTCCTACAATGAGCAGTTCTTC. This gives the protein CASSLIGVTSSYNEQFF.

The rearrangement links TRBV4-1 to TRBJ1-2, with D tentatively TRBD1 (5 bases). Germline CDR1 and CDR2: MGHRA and YSYEKL. CDR3 size: 16 residues. Trimming pared 0 bases from V and 8 bases from J, leaving 19 bases between. CDR3 bases: TGCGCCAGCAGCCAAGATAGGTCGGGCAGGGTCGACGGCTACACCTTC. Translation gives CASSQDRSGRVDGYTF.

The table lists this clonotype with many counts. The CDR3, as DNA: TGTGCCAGCAGTTTAGCCAGGGTGGGATTCTATGGCTACACCTTC. As protein: CASSLARVGFYGYTF. The chain has TRBV12-3 or TRBV12-4 and TRBJ1-2; perhaps TRBD1 as D (5 bases). The CDR3 loop spans 15 amino acids. V lost 0 bases and J lost 4, with 12 bases in between.

The table lists this clonotype with many counts. V and J are TRBV13 and TRBJ2-1; TRBD2 might be the D (6 bases). Germline CDR1 PRHDT, CDR2 FYEKMQ (reference sequence). CDR3 size: 16 residues. V shed 4 bases and J shed 5 bases, with 18 bases lying between them. The CDR3 region is CASSYFGTPQNNEQFF. CDR3 in DNA: TGTGCCAGCAGCTATTTCGGGACTCCTCAGAACAATGAGCAGTTCTTC.

This rearrangement joins TRBV5-5 to TRBJ2-7, with 8 bases aligning to TRBD2. This CDR3 spans 14 amino acids. Germline V gene data show CDR1 as SGHKS and CDR2 as YYEKEE (reference sequence). Trimming removed 4 bases from V and 4 bases from J; junction bases left unmatched: 7. The CDR3 spells CASSPGGEEYEQYV. Here the CDR3 DNA reads TGTGCCAGCAGCCCCGGGGGGGAGGAATACGAGCAGTACGTC.

This clonotype was counted ten times or more. This chain connects TRBV7-2 to TRBJ1-1; unclear D gene. There are 13 residues in the CDR3. Germline values: CDR1 SGHTA, CDR2 FQGNSA. V was clipped by 1 base and J by 7 bases, with 10 bases between them. As DNA, the CDR3 is TGTGCCAGCAGCTTAGAACCCGTGAATGAAGCTTTCTTT. It codes for CASSLEPVNEAFF.

V gene TRBV4-1 combines with J gene TRBJ1-5; D remains ambiguous. This CDR3 contains 15 residues. Between the trimmed V and J ends, which lost 0 bases and 6 bases, there was a span of 12 bases. In germline, CDR1 is MGHRA, CDR2 YSYEKL. CDR3 in DNA: TGCGCCAGCAGCCAAGAATCGGCTCTCTTTCAGCCCCAGCATTTT. It specifies CASSQESALFQPQHF.

Points on this clonotype: Germline is not matched at one junction end, which may reflect a read error. V usage is TRBV12-3 or TRBV12-4 and J usage is TRBJ2-2, with 8 nucleotides matching TRBD1. The CDR3 loop spans 18 amino acids. In DNA, the CDR3 is TGTGCCAGCAGTTTTATTCCGATGGTGGACAGGGACACCGGGGAGCTGCTTTTT. It yields the protein CASSFIPMVDRDTGELLF.

This clonotype occurred a few times. The chain joins TRBV7-4 to TRBJ2-3; no definite D call. CDR1 is SGHVT, CDR2 SQSDAQ, per germline. The CDR3 runs to 14 residues. Trimming pared 3 bases from V and 1 base from J, leaving 8 bases between. The CDR3 DNA reads TGTGCCAGCAGCTTTGCCAGCCGCACAGATACGCAGTATTTT. Translating it yields CASSFASRTDTQYF.

The rearrangement uses TRBV6-5 and TRBJ1-3; 9 nucleotides align to TRBD1. This CDR3 is built from 14 residues. Losses at the gene ends were 8 bases for V and 4 bases for J; bases not matched to a gene: 6. The V gene's germline CDR1 is MNHEY and CDR2 SVGAGI. The CDR3 loop reads CASGTGGEGNTIYF. CDR3 nucleotide sequence: TGTGCCAGCGGAACAGGGGGCGAAGGAAACACCATATATTTT.

This chain connects TRBV2 to TRBJ2-7, with D perhaps matching TRBD1 (5 bases). CDR1 and CDR2 from the germline V gene are SNHLY and FYNNEI. CDR3 length equals 15 residues. V dropped 5 bases and J dropped 0 bases, with 14 bases sitting between them. The chain's CDR3 is CASSPSAGSSYEQYV. In nucleotides, the CDR3 is TGTGCCAGCAGTCCCTCGGCAGGGTCCTCCTACGAGCAGTACGTC.